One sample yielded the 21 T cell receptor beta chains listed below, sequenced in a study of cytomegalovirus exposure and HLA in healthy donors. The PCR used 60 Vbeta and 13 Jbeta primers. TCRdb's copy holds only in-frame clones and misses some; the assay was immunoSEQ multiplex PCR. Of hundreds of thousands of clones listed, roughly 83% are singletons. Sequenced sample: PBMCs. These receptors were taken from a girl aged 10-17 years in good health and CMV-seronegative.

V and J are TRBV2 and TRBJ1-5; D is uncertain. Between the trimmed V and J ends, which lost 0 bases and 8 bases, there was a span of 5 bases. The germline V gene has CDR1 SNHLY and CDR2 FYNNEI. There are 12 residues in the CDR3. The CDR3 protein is CASSEALKPQHF. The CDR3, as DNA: TGTGCCAGCAGTGAAGCGTTAAAGCCCCAGCATTTT.

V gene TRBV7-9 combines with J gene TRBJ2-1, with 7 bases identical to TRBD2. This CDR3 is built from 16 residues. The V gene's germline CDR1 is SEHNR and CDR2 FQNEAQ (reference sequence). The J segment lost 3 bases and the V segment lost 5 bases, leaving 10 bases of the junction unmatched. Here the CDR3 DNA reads TGTGCCAGCAGCCCAAAATGGGAGGGCGGCTACAATGAGCAGTTCTTC. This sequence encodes CASSPKWEGGYNEQFF.

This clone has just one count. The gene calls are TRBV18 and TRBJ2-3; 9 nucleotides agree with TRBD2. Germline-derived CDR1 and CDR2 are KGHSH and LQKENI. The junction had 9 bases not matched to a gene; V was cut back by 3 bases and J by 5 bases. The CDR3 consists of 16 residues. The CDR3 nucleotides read TGTGCCAGCTCACCGACAGGGCTGACTAGCGGAGATACGCAGTATTTT. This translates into CASSPTGLTSGDTQYF.

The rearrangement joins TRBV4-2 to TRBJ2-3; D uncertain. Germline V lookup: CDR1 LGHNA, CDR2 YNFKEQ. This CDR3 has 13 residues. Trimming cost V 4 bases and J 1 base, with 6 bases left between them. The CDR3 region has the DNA TGTGCCAGCAGCCGTATAGGCACAGATACGCAGTATTTT. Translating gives CASSRIGTDTQYF.

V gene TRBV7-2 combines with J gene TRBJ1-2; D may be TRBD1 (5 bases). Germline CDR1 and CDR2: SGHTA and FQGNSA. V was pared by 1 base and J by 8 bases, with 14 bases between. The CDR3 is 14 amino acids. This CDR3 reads CASSLDYQGGGYTF. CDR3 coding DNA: TGTGCCAGCAGCTTAGACTACCAGGGAGGCGGCTACACCTTC.

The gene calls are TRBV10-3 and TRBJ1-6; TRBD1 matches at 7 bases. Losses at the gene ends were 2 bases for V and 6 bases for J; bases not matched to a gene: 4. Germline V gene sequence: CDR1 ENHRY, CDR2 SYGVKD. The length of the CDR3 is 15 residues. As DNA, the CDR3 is TGTGCCATCAGTGAGAGGGGGCAGGGTAATTCACCCCTCCACTTT. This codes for CAISERGQGNSPLHF.

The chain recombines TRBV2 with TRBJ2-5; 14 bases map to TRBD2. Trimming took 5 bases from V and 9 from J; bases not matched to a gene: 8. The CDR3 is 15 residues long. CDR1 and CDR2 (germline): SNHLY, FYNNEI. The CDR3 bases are TGTGCCAGCAGTTTGGGACTAGCGGGAGAGGCGGCCCAGTACTTC. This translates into CASSLGLAGEAAQYF. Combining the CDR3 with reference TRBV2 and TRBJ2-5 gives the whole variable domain EPEVTQTPSHQVTQMGQEVILRCVPISNHLYFYWYRQILGQKVEFLVSFYNNEISEKSEIFDDQFSVERPDGSNFTLKIRSTKLEDSAMYFCASSLGLAGEAAQYFGPGTRLLVL.

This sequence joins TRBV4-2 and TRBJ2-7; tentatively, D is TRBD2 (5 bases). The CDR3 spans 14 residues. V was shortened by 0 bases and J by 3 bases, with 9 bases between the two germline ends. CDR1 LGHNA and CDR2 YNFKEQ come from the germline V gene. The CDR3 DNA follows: TGTGCCAGCAGCCAAGAGAGGGCGGTCTACGAGCAGTACTTC. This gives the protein CASSQERAVYEQYF.

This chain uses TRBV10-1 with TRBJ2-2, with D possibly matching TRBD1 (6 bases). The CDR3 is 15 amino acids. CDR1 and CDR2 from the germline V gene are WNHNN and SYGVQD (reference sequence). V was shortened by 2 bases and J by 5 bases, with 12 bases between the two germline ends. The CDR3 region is CASSETGFKTGELFF. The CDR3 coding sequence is TGCGCCAGCAGTGAGACAGGGTTTAAAACCGGGGAGCTGTTTTTT.

The CDR3 coding sequence is TGTGCCAGCAGCTTGGCCGGACGGAGGAGAACCGATGGCTACACCTTC. Translated, it gives CASSLAGRRRTDGYTF. The chain combines TRBV5-4 with TRBJ1-2; D unclear. Germline V gives CDR1 SGHNT, CDR2 YYREEE (reference sequence). There are 16 residues in the CDR3. With 0 bases removed from V and 6 bases from J, the gap between germline ends came to 18 bases.

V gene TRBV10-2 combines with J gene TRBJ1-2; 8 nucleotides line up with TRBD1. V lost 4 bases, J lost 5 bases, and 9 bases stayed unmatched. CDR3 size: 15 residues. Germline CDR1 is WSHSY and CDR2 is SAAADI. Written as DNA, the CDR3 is TGCGCCAGCAGTGTCGACAGGGGTGAAGATTATGGCTACACCTTC. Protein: CASSVDRGEDYGYTF.

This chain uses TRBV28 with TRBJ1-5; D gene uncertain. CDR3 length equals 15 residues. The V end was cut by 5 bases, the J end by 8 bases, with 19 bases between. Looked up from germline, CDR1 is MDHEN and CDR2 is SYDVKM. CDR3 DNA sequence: TGTGCCAGCAGTAACGGGGAAGGTGCGGTGAAGCCCCAGCATTTT. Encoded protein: CASSNGEGAVKPQHF.

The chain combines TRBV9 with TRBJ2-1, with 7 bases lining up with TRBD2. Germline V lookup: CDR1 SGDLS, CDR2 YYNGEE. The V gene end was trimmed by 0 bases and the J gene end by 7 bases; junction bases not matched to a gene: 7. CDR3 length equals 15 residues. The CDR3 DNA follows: TGTGCCAGCAGCGTAGGTGGCGGGAGTGTGAATGAGCAGTTCTTC. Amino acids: CASSVGGGSVNEQFF.

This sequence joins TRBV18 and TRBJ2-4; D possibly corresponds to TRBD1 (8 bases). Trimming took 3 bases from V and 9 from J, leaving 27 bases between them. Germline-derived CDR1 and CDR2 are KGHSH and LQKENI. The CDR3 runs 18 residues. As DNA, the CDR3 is TGTGCCAGCTCACCGATCGGACAGGGAGGGAAGTTGGCACTCATTCAGTACTTC. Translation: CASSPIGQGGKLALIQYF.

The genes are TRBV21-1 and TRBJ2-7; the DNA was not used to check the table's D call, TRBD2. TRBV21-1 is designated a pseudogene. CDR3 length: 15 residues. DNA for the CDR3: TGTGCCAGCAGCAAACATCGCCTAGCGGGCTACGAGCAGTACTTC. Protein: CASSKHRLAGYEQYF.

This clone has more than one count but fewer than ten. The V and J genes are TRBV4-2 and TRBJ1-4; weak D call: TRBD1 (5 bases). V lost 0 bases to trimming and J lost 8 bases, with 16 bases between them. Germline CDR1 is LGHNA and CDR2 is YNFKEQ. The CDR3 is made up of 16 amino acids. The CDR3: CASSQDNRRQREKLFF. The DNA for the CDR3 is TGTGCCAGCAGCCAAGATAACCGCCGACAGAGAGAAAAACTGTTTTTT.

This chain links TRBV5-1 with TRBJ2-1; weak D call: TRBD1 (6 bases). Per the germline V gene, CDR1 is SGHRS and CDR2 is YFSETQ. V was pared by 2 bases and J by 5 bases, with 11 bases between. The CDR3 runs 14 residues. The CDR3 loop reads CASSLAYRDNEQFF. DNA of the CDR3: TGCGCCAGCAGCTTAGCATACAGGGACAATGAGCAGTTCTTC.

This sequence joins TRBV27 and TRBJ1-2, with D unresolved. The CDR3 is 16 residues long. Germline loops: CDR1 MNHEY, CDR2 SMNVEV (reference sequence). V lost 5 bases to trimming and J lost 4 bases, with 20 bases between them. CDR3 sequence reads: CASSARGSLGVYGYTF. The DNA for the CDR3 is TGTGCCAGCAGTGCCCGAGGGTCCCTTGGGGTCTATGGCTACACCTTC.

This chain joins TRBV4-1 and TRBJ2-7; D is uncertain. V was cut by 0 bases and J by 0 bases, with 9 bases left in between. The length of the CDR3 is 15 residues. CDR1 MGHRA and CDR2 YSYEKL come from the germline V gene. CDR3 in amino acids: CASSQEPAVSYEQYF. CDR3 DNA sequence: TGCGCCAGCAGCCAAGAACCCGCGGTCTCCTACGAGCAGTACTTC.

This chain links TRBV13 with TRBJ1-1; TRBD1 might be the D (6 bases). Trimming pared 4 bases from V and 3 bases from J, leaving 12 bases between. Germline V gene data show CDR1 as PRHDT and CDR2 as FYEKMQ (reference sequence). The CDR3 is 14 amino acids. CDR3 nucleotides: TGTGCCAGCAGCTCGGACAGTTTGGACACTGAAGCTTTCTTT. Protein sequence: CASSSDSLDTEAFF.

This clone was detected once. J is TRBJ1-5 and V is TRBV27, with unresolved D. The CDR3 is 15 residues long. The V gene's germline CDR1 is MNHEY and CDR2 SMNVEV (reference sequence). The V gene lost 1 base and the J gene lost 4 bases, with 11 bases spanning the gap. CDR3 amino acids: CASSLFGNTNQPQHF. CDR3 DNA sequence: TGTGCCAGCAGTTTATTTGGTAATACAAATCAGCCCCAGCATTTT.